The sequence of this T cell receptor beta chain was determined in a study of blood T cell repertoires in COVID-19 (dated by TCRdb to about 2020). Regarding the research as a whole: Collaborator samples came from the United States, Italy and Spain and covered acute and convalescent phases of COVID-19. The prospective study material was composed of cDNA or gDNA derived from T cells, B-cell-depleted T cells, or PBMCs. Subjects who had been exposed to COVID-19, were actively infected with it, or had recovered from it provided the deeply sampled blood TCRbeta repertoires that made up the dataset. A freely available public database, intended as a resource for researchers studying the immune response to SARS-CoV-2, is where the repertoires were released. Samples were obtained from the ongoing ImmuneRACE study (first 160 participants) and from 1,000 to 1,500 subjects provided by 6 global collaborators. Sample metadata almost always included a de-identified subject ID, COVID-19 status, age in years and sex. Where available, HLA class I and class II types were taken from metadata supplied by the sample provider and were not determined by assay-based typing.

TCRbeta CDR3 regions were amplified from genomic DNA using the immunoSEQ Assay, a bias-controlled multiplex PCR. Per the authors' processing: The number of nucleated cells in each sample was estimated by amplification of reference gene primers within the assay. To quantify the absolute abundance of each unique TCRbeta CDR3 rearrangement, sequence reads were collapsed and filtered. Productive Simpson clonality was computed per sample as the square root of Simpson's diversity index over productive rearrangements. The source is immuneACCESS, and TCRdb retained only in-frame sequences with V and J called. Part of the clones is not carried over; for the studies checked, unresolved V genes explain less than half of this, and the remainder is unexplained. Clonal size and the V and J genes are those of that table, whereas D and trimming came from the DNA. In this sample the table shows about 72,000 clones, over 75% of which occur a single time. Approximately 28% of the sample belongs to the ten largest clones.

The CDR3 measures 13 amino acids from cysteine to phenylalanine. Only the CDR3 DNA is retained, 39 bases long and in frame from the first base. As encoded in the germline V gene, CDR1 is KGHSH while CDR2 is LQKENI. V loses 5 bases at its end and J loses 4 bases; junction bases beyond the gene matches: 2. The collaborating institutions used their own protocols to collect whole blood in K2EDTA tubes. Collaborator samples were shipped for TCRbeta analysis as frozen whole blood, isolated PBMCs, or DNA extracted from either sample type. This clone was seen a single time. This receptor's antigen is unknown. No per-base quality is available; no much larger clone lies one base away. What the work shows at the level of the full study, not this receptor alone: The amount of clinical and demographic metadata varied by source and participant and was provided uncurated.

The sequenced sample consisted of peripheral blood. This clonotype originated in a man in his fifties with acute or convalescent COVID-19. The sequence is built from TRBV18 and TRBJ1-2, and 9 bases in between align with TRBD1. This receptor carries the CDR3 CASSETGGYGYTF. The DNA sequence is as follows: TGTGCCAGCTCAGAGACAGGGGGCTATGGCTACACCTTC.